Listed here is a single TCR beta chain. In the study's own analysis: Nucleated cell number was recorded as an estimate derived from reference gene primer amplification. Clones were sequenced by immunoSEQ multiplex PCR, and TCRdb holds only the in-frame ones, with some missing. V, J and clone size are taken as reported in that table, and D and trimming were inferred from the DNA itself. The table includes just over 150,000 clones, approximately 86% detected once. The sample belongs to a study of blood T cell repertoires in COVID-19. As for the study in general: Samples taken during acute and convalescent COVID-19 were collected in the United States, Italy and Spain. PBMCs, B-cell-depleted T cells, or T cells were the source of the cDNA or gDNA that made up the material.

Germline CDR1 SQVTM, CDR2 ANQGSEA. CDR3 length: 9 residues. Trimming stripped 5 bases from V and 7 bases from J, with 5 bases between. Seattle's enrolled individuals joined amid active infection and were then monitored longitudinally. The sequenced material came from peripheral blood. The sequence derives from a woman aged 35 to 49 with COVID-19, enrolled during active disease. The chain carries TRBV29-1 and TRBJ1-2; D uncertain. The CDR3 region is CSVSSGYTF. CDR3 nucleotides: TGCAGCGTTTCCAGTGGCTACACCTTC.